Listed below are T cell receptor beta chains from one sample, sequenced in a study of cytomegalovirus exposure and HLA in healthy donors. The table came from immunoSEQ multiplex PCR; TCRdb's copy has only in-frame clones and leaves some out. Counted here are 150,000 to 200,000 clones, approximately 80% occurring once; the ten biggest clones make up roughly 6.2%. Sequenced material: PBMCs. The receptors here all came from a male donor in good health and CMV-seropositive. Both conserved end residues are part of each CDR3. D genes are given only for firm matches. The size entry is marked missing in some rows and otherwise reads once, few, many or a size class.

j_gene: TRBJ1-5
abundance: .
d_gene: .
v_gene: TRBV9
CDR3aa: CAIERGSAINQPQHF
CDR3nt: TGTGCCATAGAGCGGGGAAGTGCGATCAATCAGCCCCAGCATTTT

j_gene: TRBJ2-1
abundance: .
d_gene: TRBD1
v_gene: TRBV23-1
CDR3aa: CASSLRPTGTEQFF
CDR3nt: TGCGCCAGCAGTCTCCGACCGACAGGGACTGAGCAGTTCTTC

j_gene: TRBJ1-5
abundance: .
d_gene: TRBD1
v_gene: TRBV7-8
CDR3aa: CASSSTGGNQPQHF
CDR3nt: TGTGCCAGCAGCTCTACAGGGGGCAATCAGCCCCAGCATTTT

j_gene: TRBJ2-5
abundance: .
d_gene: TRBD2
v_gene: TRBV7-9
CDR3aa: CASSLGERASGGRETQYF
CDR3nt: TGTGCCAGCAGCTTAGGCGAAAGGGCTAGCGGGGGCCGGGAGACCCAGTACTTC

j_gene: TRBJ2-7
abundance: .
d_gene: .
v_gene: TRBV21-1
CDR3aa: CASSQFRGWRGLGQYF
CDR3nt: TGTGCCAGCAGCCAGTTCCGTGGTTGGAGGGGTCTGGGGCAGTACTTC

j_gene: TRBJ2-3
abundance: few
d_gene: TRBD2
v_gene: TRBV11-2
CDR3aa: CASSLAVREGGDTQYF
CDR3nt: TGTGCCAGCAGCTTGGCGGTGCGGGAGGGTGGAGATACGCAGTATTTT

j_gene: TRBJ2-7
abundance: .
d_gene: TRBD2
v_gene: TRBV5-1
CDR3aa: CASSFLPLAGLSSYEQYF
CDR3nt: TGCGCCAGCAGCTTCCTCCCACTAGCGGGCCTGAGCTCCTACGAGCAGTACTTC

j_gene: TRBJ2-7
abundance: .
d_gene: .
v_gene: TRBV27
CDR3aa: CASSPTRQVELYEQYF
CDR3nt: TGTGCCAGCAGTCCCACAAGACAGGTAGAACTCTACGAGCAGTACTTC

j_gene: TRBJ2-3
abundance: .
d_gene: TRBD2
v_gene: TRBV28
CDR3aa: CASSPYRLAGGGDTQYF
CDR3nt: TGTGCCAGCAGTCCCTATAGGCTAGCGGGGGGGGGAGATACGCAGTATTTT

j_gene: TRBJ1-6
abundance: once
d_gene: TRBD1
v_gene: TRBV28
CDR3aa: CASSLTGDNSPLHF
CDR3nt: TGTGCCAGCAGTTTGACAGGGGATAATTCACCCCTCCACTTT

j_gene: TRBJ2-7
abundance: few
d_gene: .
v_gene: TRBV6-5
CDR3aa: CASSPGTGGPYEQYF
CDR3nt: TGTGCCAGCAGTCCTGGAACAGGAGGGCCGTACGAGCAGTACTTC

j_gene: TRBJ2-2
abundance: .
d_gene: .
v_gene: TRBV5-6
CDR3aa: CASSLGQGGELFF
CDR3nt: TGTGCCAGCAGCTTGGGGCAGGGCGGGGAGCTGTTTTTT

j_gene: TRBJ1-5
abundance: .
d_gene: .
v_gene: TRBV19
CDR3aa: CASSDGGREPQHF
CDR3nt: TGTGCCAGTAGTGACGGGGGTAGGGAGCCCCAGCATTTT

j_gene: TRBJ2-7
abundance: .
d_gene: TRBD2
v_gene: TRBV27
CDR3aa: CASSLIAGGPYEQYF
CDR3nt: TGTGCCAGCAGTTTAATAGCGGGAGGACCTTACGAGCAGTACTTC

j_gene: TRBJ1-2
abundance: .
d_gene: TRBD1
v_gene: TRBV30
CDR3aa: CALDRVGYGYTF
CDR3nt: TGTGCCTTGGACAGGGTCGGCTATGGCTACACCTTC

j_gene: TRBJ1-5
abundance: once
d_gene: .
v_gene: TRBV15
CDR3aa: CATRGVGGQPQHF
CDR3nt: TGTGCCACCAGAGGAGTGGGGGGTCAGCCCCAGCATTTT

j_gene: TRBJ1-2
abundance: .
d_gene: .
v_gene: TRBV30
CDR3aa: CAWNVPGRQGYGYTF
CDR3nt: TGTGCCTGGAACGTCCCGGGACGTCAGGGGTATGGCTACACCTTC

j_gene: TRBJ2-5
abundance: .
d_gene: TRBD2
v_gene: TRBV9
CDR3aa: CASSVSVTSGKNQETQYF
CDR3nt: TGTGCCAGCAGCGTAAGTGTGACTAGCGGGAAGAACCAAGAGACCCAGTACTTC

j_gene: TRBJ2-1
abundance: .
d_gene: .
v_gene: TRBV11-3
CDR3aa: CASSSSDFIPYNEQFF
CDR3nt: TGTGCCAGCAGTTCTAGCGACTTCATCCCCTACAATGAGCAGTTCTTC

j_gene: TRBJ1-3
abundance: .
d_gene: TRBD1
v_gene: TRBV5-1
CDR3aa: CASSLAGTVGNTIYF
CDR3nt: TGCGCCAGCAGCTTGGCCGGGACAGTGGGAAACACCATATATTTT

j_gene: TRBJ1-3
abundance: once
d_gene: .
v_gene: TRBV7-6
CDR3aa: CASSLTKGLSGNTIYF
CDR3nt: TGTGCCAGCAGCTTAACCAAAGGACTCTCTGGAAACACCATATATTTT

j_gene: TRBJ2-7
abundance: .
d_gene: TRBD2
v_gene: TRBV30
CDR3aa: CAWAPSGSPEQYF
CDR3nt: TGTGCCTGGGCCCCTAGCGGGAGTCCCGAGCAGTACTTC

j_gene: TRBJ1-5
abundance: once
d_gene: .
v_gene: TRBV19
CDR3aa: CASSIAVERYQPQHF
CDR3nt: TGTGCCAGTAGTATTGCGGTGGAACGTTATCAGCCCCAGCATTTT

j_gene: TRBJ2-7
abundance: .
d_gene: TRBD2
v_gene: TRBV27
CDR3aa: CASSLWASGSRYEQYF
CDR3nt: TGTGCCAGCAGTTTGTGGGCTAGCGGGAGTCGCTACGAGCAGTACTTC

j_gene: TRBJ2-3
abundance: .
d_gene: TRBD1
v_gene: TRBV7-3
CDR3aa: CASSLFGTGNGDTQYF
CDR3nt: TGTGCCAGCAGCTTGTTCGGGACAGGCAATGGAGATACGCAGTATTTT

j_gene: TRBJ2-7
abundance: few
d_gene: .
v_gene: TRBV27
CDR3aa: CASSLYGDANSYEQYF
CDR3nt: TGTGCCAGCAGTTTATACGGGGATGCAAACTCCTACGAGCAGTACTTC

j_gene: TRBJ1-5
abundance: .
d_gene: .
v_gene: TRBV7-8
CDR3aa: CASSLSQGENQPQHF
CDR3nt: TGTGCCAGCAGCTTATCCCAGGGCGAGAATCAGCCCCAGCATTTT

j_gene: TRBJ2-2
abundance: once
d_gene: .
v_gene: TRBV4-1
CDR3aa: CASSQDPRLDRELFF
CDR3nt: TGCGCCAGCAGCCAGGACCCGAGACTGGACAGGGAGCTGTTTTTT

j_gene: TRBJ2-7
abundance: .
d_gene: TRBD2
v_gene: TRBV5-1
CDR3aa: CASSWGPGGIHSYEQYF
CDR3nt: TGCGCCAGCAGCTGGGGACCGGGGGGGATACACTCCTACGAGCAGTACTTC

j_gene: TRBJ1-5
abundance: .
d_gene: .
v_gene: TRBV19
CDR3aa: CASKDSGNQPQHF
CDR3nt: TGTGCCAGTAAAGACAGTGGCAATCAGCCCCAGCATTTT

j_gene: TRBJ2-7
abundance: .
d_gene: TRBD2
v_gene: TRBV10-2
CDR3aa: CAAGTGGGYEQYF
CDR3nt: TGCGCCGCCGGGACGGGGGGGGGCTACGAGCAGTACTTC

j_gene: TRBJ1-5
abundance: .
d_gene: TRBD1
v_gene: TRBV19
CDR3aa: CASCDRGGQPQHF
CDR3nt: TGTGCCAGTTGCGACAGGGGCGGTCAGCCCCAGCATTTT

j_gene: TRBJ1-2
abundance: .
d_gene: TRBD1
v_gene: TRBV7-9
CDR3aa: CSSSASRQGVNGYTF
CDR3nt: TGTTCCAGCAGCGCCTCTCGACAGGGGGTGAATGGCTACACCTTC

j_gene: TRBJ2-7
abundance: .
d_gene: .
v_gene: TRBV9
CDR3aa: CASSSEGGSYEQYF
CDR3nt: TGTGCCAGCAGCTCAGAGGGGGGGTCCTACGAGCAGTACTTC

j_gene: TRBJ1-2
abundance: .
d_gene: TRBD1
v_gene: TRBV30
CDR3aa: CAWSVEQGAWATF
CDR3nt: TGTGCCTGGAGTGTAGAACAGGGGGCCTGGGCCACCTTC

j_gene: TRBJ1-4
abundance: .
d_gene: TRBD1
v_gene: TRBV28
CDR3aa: CASSFTRQGISEKLFF
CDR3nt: TGTGCCAGCAGTTTTACCCGACAGGGGATAAGTGAAAAACTGTTTTTT

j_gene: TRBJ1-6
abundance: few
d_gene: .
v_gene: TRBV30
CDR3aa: CAWSVFKGLYNSPLHF
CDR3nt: TGTGCCTGGAGTGTCTTCAAGGGACTTTATAATTCACCCCTCCACTTT

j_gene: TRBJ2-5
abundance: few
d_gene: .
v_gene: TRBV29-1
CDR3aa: CSHIGRQETQYF
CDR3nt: TGCAGCCATATAGGGAGGCAAGAGACCCAGTACTTC

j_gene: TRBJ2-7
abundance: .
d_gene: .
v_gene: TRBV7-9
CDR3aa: CASSSQGYEQYF
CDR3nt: TGTGCCAGCAGCTCTCAGGGATACGAGCAGTACTTC

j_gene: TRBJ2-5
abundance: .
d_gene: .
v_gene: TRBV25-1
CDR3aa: CASSAQGRETQYF
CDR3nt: TGTGCCAGCAGTGCACAGGGAAGAGAGACCCAGTACTTC

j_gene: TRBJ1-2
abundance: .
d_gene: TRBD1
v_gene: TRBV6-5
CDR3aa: CASSYATGRYGYTF
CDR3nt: TGTGCCAGCAGTTACGCGACAGGGCGCTATGGCTACACCTTC

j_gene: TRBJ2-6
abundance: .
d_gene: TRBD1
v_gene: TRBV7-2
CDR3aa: CASSLVVQGASHLANVLTF
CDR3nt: TGTGCCAGCAGCTTAGTAGTCCAGGGGGCGTCCCATCTGGCCAACGTCCTGACTTTC

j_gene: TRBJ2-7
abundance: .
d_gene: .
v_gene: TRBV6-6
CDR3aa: CASSSPRLSSYEQYF
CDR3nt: TGTGCCAGCAGCTCGCCTCGACTTAGCTCCTACGAGCAGTACTTC

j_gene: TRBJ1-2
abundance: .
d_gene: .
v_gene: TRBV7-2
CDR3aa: CASSSPEGFRANYGYTF
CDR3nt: TGTGCCAGCAGCTCCCCGGAGGGGTTCCGAGCTAACTATGGCTACACCTTC

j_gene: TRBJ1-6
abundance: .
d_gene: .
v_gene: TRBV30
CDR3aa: CAWSHRGGPRSPLHF
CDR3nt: TGTGCCTGGAGCCACCGGGGGGGGCCGAGGTCACCCCTCCACTTT

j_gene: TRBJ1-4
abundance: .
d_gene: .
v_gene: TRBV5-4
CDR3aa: CASSFPGGNEKLFF
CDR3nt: TGTGCCAGCAGCTTCCCGGGAGGTAATGAAAAACTGTTTTTT

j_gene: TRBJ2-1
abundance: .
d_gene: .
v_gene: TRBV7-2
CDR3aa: CASSLDFSGVGYEQFF
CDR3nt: TGTGCCAGCAGCTTAGACTTCTCAGGGGTCGGGTATGAGCAGTTCTTC

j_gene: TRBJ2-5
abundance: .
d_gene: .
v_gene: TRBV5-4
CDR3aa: CASSFGQQETQYF
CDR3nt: TGTGCCAGCAGCTTTGGACAGCAAGAGACCCAGTACTTC

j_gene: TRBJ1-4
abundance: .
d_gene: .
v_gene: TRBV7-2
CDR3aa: CASRYRGGEKLFF
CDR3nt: TGTGCCAGCAGATATCGGGGGGGGGAAAAACTGTTTTTT

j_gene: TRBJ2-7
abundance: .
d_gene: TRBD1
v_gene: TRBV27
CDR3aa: CASSLHRTGDSYEQYF
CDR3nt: TGTGCCAGCAGTCTACACCGGACAGGGGATTCCTACGAGCAGTACTTC

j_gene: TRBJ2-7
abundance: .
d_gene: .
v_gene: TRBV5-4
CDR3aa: CASSLGGRVYEQYF
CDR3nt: TGTGCCAGCAGCTTGGGGGGCAGAGTATACGAGCAGTACTTC

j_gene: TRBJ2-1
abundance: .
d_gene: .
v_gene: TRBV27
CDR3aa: CASSLPAGAGYNEQFF
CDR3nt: TGTGCCAGCAGTCTTCCGGCGGGGGCTGGATACAATGAGCAGTTCTTC

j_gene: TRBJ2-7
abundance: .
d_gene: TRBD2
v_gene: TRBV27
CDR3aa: CASRLAGGNYEQYF
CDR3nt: TGTGCCAGCAGGCTAGCGGGAGGGAACTACGAGCAGTACTTC

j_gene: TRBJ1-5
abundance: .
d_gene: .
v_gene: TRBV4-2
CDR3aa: CASSQDVIDIVRQPQHF
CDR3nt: TGTGCCAGCAGCCAAGACGTGATAGACATAGTCCGACAGCCCCAGCATTTT